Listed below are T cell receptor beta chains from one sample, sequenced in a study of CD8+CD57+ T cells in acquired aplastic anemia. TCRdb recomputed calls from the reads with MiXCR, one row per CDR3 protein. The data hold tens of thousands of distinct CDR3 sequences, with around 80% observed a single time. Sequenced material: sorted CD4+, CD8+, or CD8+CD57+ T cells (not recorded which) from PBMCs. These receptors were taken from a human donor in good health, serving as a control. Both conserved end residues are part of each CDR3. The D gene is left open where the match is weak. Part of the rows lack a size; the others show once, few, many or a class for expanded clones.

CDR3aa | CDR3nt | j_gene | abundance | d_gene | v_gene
CASSFEGSNQPQHF | TGTGCCAGCAGTTTCGAAGGGAGCAATCAGCCCCAGCATTTT | TRBJ1-5 | NA | NA | TRBV12-3/TRBV12-4
CASRPDSNQPQHF | TGTGCCAGCAGACCCGACAGCAATCAGCCCCAGCATTTT | TRBJ1-5 | NA | NA | TRBV2
CASSPANPYEQYF | TGCGCCAGCAGCCCCGCCAATCCCTACGAGCAGTACTTC | TRBJ2-7 | NA | NA | TRBV5-1
CASDSLFWGIYGYTF | TGTGCCAGCGATTCCTTATTCTGGGGGATCTATGGCTACACCTTC | TRBJ1-2 | NA | NA | TRBV6-1
CASRTGSTDTQYF | TGTGCCAGCCGGACAGGGAGCACAGATACGCAGTATTTT | TRBJ2-3 | NA | TRBD1 | TRBV19
CASSGRDSGELFF | TGTGCCAGTAGTGGACGGGACTCCGGGGAGCTGTTTTTT | TRBJ2-2 | NA | NA | TRBV19
CASSEGTGKYEQYF | TGTGCCAGCAGTGAGGGAACAGGAAAGTACGAGCAGTACTTC | TRBJ2-7 | NA | NA | TRBV12-3/TRBV12-4
CATSRDRQAMGYTF | TGTGCCACCAGCAGAGATCGGCAGGCGATGGGCTACACCTTC | TRBJ1-2 | once | NA | TRBV15
CASREGLNSPLHF | TGTGCCAGCAGGGAGGGGTTGAATTCACCCCTCCACTTT | TRBJ1-6 | NA | NA | TRBV7-9
CASSFGRYYGYTF | TGTGCCAGCAGCTTTGGCCGATACTATGGCTACACCTTC | TRBJ1-2 | few | NA | TRBV7-9
CASSPQGQNSPLHF | TGTGCCAGCAGTCCACAGGGCCAGAATTCACCCCTCCACTTT | TRBJ1-6 | NA | NA | TRBV2
CASSSSKETQYF | TGTGCCAGCAGTAGTAGTAAAGAGACCCAGTACTTC | TRBJ2-5 | NA | NA | TRBV7-3
CASTEGDHGYTF | TGTGCCAGCACGGAAGGAGATCATGGCTACACCTTC | TRBJ1-2 | NA | NA | TRBV2
CASRGNQETQYF | TGTGCCAGCAGAGGTAACCAAGAGACCCAGTACTTC | TRBJ2-5 | NA | NA | TRBV2
CASSENGYEQYF | TGTGCCAGCAGTGAAAACGGGTACGAGCAGTACTTC | TRBJ2-7 | NA | NA | TRBV25-1
CASGGRAGEQYF | TGTGCCAGTGGCGGGAGGGCCGGCGAGCAGTACTTC | TRBJ2-7 | NA | TRBD2 | TRBV25-1
CASSFAGGQETQYF | TGTGCCAGCAGTTTCGCGGGGGGGCAAGAGACCCAGTACTTC | TRBJ2-5 | NA | TRBD2 | TRBV12-3/TRBV12-4
CSATRPGTGGYEQYF | TGCAGTGCTACTCGACCCGGGACAGGGGGCTACGAGCAGTACTTC | TRBJ2-7 | once | TRBD1 | TRBV20-1
CASSTGQGINEKLFF | TGTGCCAGTAGTACGGGACAGGGGATAAATGAAAAACTGTTTTTT | TRBJ1-4 | NA | TRBD1 | TRBV19
CAISGGAADGYTF | TGTGCCATCAGTGGGGGGGCTGCGGATGGCTACACCTTC | TRBJ1-2 | NA | NA | TRBV10-3
CASSFAGGNQPQHF | TGTGCCAGCAGTTTTGCGGGTGGCAATCAGCCCCAGCATTTT | TRBJ1-5 | NA | NA | TRBV10-3
CAGAVNEDTEAFF | TGTGCCGGGGCGGTAAACGAGGACACTGAAGCTTTCTTT | TRBJ1-1 | once | NA | TRBV2
CASLDRAYNSPLHF | TGTGCCAGCCTGGACAGGGCCTATAATTCACCCCTCCACTTT | TRBJ1-6 | NA | TRBD1 | TRBV6-1
CASSPFPKGVGAKNIQYF | TGTGCCAGCAGCCCATTTCCTAAAGGGGTTGGGGCCAAAAACATTCAGTACTTC | TRBJ2-4 | many | NA | TRBV3-1
CASSQGVSGSARYF | TGCGCCAGCAGCCAAGGGGTTTCTGGGTCAGCACGGTACTTC | TRBJ2-5 | NA | NA | TRBV4-3
CASSWGEDAYEQYF | TGCGCCAGCAGTTGGGGCGAGGATGCCTACGAGCAGTACTTC | TRBJ2-7 | NA | NA | TRBV10-2
CATPLGSSGNSPLHF | TGTGCCACCCCGCTCGGGTCATCGGGTAATTCACCCCTCCACTTT | TRBJ1-6 | NA | NA | TRBV10-3
CASSSTWGNEKLFF | TGTGCCAGCAGCTCAACCTGGGGAAATGAAAAACTGTTTTTT | TRBJ1-4 | NA | NA | TRBV11-2
CASSYPGGGRSSNQPQHF | TGTGCCAGCAGTTACCCGGGTGGAGGGCGGAGTAGCAATCAGCCCCAGCATTTT | TRBJ1-5 | NA | NA | TRBV6-7
CSVEQGVHYNEQFF | TGCAGCGTGGAACAGGGGGTTCACTACAATGAGCAGTTCTTC | TRBJ2-1 | NA | TRBD1 | TRBV29-1
CASRDRGSYNEQFF | TGTGCCAGCAGAGACAGGGGCTCCTACAATGAGCAGTTCTTC | TRBJ2-1 | NA | TRBD1 | TRBV19
CASSLTVRAHEQYF | TGCGCCAGCAGCTTGACGGTCAGGGCCCACGAGCAGTACTTC | TRBJ2-7 | once | NA | TRBV5-1
CASSPRTAGTQYF | TGTGCCAGCAGCCCCCGGACGGCGGGGACCCAGTACTTC | TRBJ2-5 | NA | NA | TRBV25-1
CASSPRDKPNTEAFF | TGTGCCAGCAGCCCGCGGGACAAACCGAACACTGAAGCTTTCTTT | TRBJ1-1 | NA | NA | TRBV7-9
CASSGDRGLSGYTF | TGTGCCAGCAGCGGCGACAGGGGGCTTTCTGGCTACACCTTC | TRBJ1-2 | few | TRBD1 | TRBV7-2
CASSFEGSGRSPLHF | TGTGCCAGCAGTTTCGAGGGGTCTGGTCGTTCACCCCTCCACTTT | TRBJ1-6 | large | NA | TRBV12-3/TRBV12-4
CAGSEGTGGRTEAFF | TGTGCCGGCAGTGAAGGGACAGGGGGACGGACTGAAGCTTTCTTT | TRBJ1-1 | NA | TRBD1 | TRBV2
CATGDSKTVQETQYF | TGTGCCACCGGTGACTCCAAGACTGTCCAAGAGACCCAGTACTTC | TRBJ2-5 | once | NA | TRBV24-1
CASSGDSLYEQYF | TGTGCCAGCAGTGGGGACAGCCTGTACGAGCAGTACTTC | TRBJ2-7 | NA | TRBD1 | TRBV25-1
CASSIGLARSYEQYF | TGTGCCAGTAGTATAGGACTAGCGCGCTCCTACGAGCAGTACTTC | TRBJ2-7 | once | TRBD2 | TRBV19
CAWSSEGPGGANVLTF | TGTGCCTGGAGTAGTGAGGGACCGGGGGGGGCCAACGTCCTGACTTTC | TRBJ2-6 | many | NA | TRBV30